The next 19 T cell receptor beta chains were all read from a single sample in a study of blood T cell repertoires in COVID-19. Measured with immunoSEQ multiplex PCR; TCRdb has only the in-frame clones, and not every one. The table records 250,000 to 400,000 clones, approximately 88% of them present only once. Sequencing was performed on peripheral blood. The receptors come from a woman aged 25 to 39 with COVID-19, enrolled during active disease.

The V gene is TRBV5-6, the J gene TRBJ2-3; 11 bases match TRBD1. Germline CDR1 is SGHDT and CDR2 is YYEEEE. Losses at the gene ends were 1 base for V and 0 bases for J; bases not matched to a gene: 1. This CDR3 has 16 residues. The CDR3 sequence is CASSLRTGGSTDTQYF. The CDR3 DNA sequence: TGTGCCAGCAGCTTGAGGACAGGGGGCAGCACAGATACGCAGTATTTT.

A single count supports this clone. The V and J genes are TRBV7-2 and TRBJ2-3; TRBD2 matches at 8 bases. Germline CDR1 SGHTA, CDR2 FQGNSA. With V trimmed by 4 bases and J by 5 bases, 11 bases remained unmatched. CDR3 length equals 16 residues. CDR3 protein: CASSSSRLAGLDTQYF. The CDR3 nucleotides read TGTGCCAGCAGCTCAAGTCGGCTAGCGGGTTTAGATACGCAGTATTTT.

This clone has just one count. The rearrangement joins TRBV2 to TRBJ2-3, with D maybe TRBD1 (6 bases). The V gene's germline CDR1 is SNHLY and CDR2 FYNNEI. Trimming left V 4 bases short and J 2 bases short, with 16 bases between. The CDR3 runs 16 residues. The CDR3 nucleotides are TGTGCCAGCAGTGGCAAGCCGGGACACCACACAGATACGCAGTATTTT. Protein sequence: CASSGKPGHHTDTQYF.

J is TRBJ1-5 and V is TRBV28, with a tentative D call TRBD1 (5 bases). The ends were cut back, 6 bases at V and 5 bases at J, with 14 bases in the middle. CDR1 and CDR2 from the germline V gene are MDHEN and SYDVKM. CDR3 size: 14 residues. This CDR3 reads CASRSAGTHQPQHF. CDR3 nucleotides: TGTGCCAGCAGGTCCGCGGGGACCCATCAGCCCCAGCATTTT.

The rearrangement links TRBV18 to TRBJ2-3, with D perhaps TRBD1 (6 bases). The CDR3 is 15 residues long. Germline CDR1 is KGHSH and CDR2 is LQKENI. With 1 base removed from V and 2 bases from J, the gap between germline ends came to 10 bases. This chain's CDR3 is CASSPQAGDTDTQYF. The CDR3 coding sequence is TGTGCCAGCTCACCACAGGCAGGGGACACAGATACGCAGTATTTT.

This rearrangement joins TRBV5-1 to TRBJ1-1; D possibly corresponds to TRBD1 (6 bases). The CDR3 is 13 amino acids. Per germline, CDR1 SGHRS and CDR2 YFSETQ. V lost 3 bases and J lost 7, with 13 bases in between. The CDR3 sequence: CASSSGTHFEAFF. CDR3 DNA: TGCGCCAGCAGCTCCGGGACACACTTTGAAGCTTTCTTT.

The CDR3 protein is CASRDRGRSNTEAFF. In DNA, the CDR3 is TGTGCCAGCAGGGACAGGGGGAGATCCAACACTGAAGCTTTCTTT. The chain joins TRBV6-5 to TRBJ1-1; 10 nucleotides agree with TRBD1. Germline V CDR1 and CDR2: MNHEY, SVGAGI. After removal of 6 bases from V and 2 bases from J, the junction contained 6 bases not matched to a gene. The CDR3 has 15 amino acids.

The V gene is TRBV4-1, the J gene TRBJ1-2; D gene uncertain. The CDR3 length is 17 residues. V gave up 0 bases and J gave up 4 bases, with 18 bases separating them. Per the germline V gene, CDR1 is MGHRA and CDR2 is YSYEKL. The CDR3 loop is CASSQEEGIWRSYGYTF. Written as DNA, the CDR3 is TGCGCCAGCAGCCAAGAGGAGGGCATCTGGCGGAGCTATGGCTACACCTTC.

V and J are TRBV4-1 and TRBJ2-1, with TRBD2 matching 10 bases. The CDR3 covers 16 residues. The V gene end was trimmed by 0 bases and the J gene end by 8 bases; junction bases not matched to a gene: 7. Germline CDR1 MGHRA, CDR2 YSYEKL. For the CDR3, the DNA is TGCGCCAGCAGCCAAGATCGTACTAGCGGGGTGGATGAGCAGTTCTTC. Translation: CASSQDRTSGVDEQFF.

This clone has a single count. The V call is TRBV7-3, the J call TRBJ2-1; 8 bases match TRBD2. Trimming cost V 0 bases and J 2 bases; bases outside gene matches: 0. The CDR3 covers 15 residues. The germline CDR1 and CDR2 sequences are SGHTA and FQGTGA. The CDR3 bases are TGTGCCAGCAGCTTAACTAGCGGGACCTACAATGAGCAGTTCTTC. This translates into CASSLTSGTYNEQFF.

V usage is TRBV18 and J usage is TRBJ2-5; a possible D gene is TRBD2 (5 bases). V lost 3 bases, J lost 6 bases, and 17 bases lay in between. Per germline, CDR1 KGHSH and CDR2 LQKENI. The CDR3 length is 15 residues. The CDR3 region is CASSPTGKKSQTQYF. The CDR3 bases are TGTGCCAGCTCACCTACCGGGAAGAAATCTCAGACCCAGTACTTC.

The CDR3 is CASSLGPSDEQYV. Written as DNA, the CDR3 is TGTGCCAGCAGCTTAGGTCCCTCAGACGAGCAGTACGTC. The chain links TRBV7-6 to TRBJ2-7; no reliable D call. Germline V CDR1 and CDR2: SGHVS, FNYEAQ. V lost 1 base and J lost 5, with 9 bases in between. The CDR3 length is 13 residues.

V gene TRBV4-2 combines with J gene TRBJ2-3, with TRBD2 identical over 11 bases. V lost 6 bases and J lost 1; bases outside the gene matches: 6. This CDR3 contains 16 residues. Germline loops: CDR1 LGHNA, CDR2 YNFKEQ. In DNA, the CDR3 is TGTGCCAGCAGTCATTTGACTAGCGGGGGCACAGATACGCAGTATTTT. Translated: CASSHLTSGGTDTQYF.

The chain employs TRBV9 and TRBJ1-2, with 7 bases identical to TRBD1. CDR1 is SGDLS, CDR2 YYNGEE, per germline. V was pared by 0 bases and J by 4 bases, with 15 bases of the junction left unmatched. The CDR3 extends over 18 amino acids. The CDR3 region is CASSVDPETGASFYGYTF. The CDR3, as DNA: TGTGCCAGCAGCGTAGATCCCGAAACAGGGGCCTCCTTCTATGGCTACACCTTC.

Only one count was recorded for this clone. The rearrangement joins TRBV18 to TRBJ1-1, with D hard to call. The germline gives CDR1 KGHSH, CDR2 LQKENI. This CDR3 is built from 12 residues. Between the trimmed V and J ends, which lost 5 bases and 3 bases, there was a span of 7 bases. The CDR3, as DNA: TGTGCCAGCTCAACTTCCGACACTGAAGCTTTCTTT. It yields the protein CASSTSDTEAFF.

The CDR3 coding sequence is TGTGCCAGCGAGACAGGATTGCGCAATCAGCCCCAGCATTTT. Amino acids: CASETGLRNQPQHF. The J gene is TRBJ1-5, the V gene TRBV6-5; TRBD1 might be the D (6 bases). The CDR3 is 14 residues long. CDR1 MNHEY and CDR2 SVGAGI come from the germline V gene. V was trimmed by 8 bases and J by 2 bases, leaving 13 bases between them.

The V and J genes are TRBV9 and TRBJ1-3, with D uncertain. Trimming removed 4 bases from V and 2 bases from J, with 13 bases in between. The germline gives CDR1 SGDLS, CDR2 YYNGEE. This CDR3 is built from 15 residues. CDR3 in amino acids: CASSTITGTGNTIYF. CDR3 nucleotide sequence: TGTGCCAGCAGCACCATTACGGGGACTGGAAACACCATATATTTT.

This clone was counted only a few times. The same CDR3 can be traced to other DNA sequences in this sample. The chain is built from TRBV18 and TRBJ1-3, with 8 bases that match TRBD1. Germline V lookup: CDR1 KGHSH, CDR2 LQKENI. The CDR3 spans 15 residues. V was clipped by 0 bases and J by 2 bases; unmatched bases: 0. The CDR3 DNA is TGTGCCAGCTCACCACCGACAGGGGCTGGAAACACCATATATTTT. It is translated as CASSPPTGAGNTIYF.

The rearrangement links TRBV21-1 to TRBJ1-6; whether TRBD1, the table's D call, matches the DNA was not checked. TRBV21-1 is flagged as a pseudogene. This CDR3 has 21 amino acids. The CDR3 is CASSKDSPGQGFTDYNSPLHF. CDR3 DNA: TGTGCCAGCAGCAAAGACTCCCCGGGACAGGGATTCACCGATTATAATTCACCCCTCCACTTT.